The 15 T cell receptor beta chains below come from one sample, sequenced in a study of cytomegalovirus exposure and HLA in healthy donors. The PCR had 60 Vbeta and 13 Jbeta primers. Profiled with immunoSEQ multiplex PCR; TCRdb holds only in-frame clones, not every one. The sample has 100,000 or so clones, about 77% seen once; the top ten hold around 4.8%. The sequenced sample consisted of PBMCs. Receptors originate from a woman younger than 30 in good health and CMV-seropositive.

The chain couples TRBV29-1 to TRBJ2-5, with D maybe TRBD2 (5 bases). Gene TRBJ2-7 matches the end of the DNA better, so the J call may be wrong. The germline CDR1 and CDR2 sequences are SQVTM and ANQGSEA. The CDR3 length is 14 residues. CDR3 DNA: TGCAGCGTTCCCGCGGTTTCCGCGGGTTACGAGCAGTACTTC. Its translation is CSVPAVSAGYEQYF.

This chain connects TRBV4-3 to TRBJ2-1; 9 bases fit TRBD1. V lost 0 bases, J lost 6 bases, and 6 bases stayed unmatched. There are 16 residues in the CDR3. Germline-derived CDR1 and CDR2 are LGHNA and YSLEER. The CDR3 protein is CASSQDPGQGTNEQFF. In DNA, the CDR3 is TGCGCCAGCAGCCAAGATCCGGGACAGGGCACCAATGAGCAGTTCTTC.

The sample holds a few counts of this clone. The chain couples TRBV30 to TRBJ1-4, with TRBD1 identical over 9 bases. V shed 4 bases, J shed 8 bases, and the junction held 5 bases outside the gene matches. CDR1 GTSNPN and CDR2 SVGIG come from the germline V gene (reference sequence). There are 13 residues in the CDR3. The CDR3 DNA reads TGTGCCTGGAACAGGGGGCGGGCGGAAAAACTGTTTTTT. It yields the protein CAWNRGRAEKLFF.

The CDR3, as DNA: TGTGCCAGCAGCCTGGGGGGCTCCTACAATGAGCAGTTCTTC. Its translation: CASSLGGSYNEQFF. The chain recombines TRBV25-1 with TRBJ2-1; D may be TRBD2 (6 bases). The CDR3 runs 14 residues. In germline, CDR1 is MGHDK, CDR2 SYGVNS. Trimming removed 6 bases at V and 0 bases at J, with 9 bases between. The complete variable domain, with remaining parts taken from reference TRBV25-1 and TRBJ2-1, reads EADIYQTPRYLVIGTGKKITLECSQTMGHDKMYWYQQDPGMELHLIHYSYGVNSTEKGDLSSESTVSRIRTEHFPLTLESARPSHTSQYLCASSLGGSYNEQFFGPGTRLTVL.

The V call is TRBV30, the J call TRBJ2-1; 10 bases are shared with TRBD2. In germline, CDR1 is GTSNPN, CDR2 SVGIG (reference sequence). The CDR3 loop spans 16 amino acids. V was clipped by 2 bases and J by 4 bases; unmatched bases: 8. The CDR3 loop is CAWSNPRTSGYNEQFF. CDR3 bases: TGTGCCTGGAGTAACCCACGGACTAGCGGATACAATGAGCAGTTCTTC.

This clone appeared a few times. The chain has TRBV18 and TRBJ2-2, with 7 bases matching TRBD2. Germline CDR1 and CDR2: KGHSH and LQKENI. The CDR3 extends over 16 amino acids. The junction had 8 bases not matched to a gene; V was cut back by 1 base and J by 6 bases. The CDR3 here is CASSPLLAGAAGELFF. The CDR3 nucleotides read TGTGCCAGCTCACCACTATTGGCGGGAGCGGCCGGGGAGCTGTTTTTT.

The chain carries TRBV19 and TRBJ2-1, with D perhaps matching TRBD2 (6 bases). This CDR3 contains 13 residues. CDR1 and CDR2 from the germline V gene are LNHDA and SQIVND (reference sequence). Trimming shortened V by 5 bases and J by 7 bases, and 12 bases separated the two germline ends. CDR3 loop: CASSQLAGNEQFF. For the CDR3, the DNA is TGTGCCAGTAGTCAATTGGCGGGGAATGAGCAGTTCTTC.

The CDR3 region has the DNA TGTGCCTGGAGTGCGGCATGGACAGTGAATCAGCCCCAGCATTTT. This translates into CAWSAAWTVNQPQHF. This chain joins TRBV30 and TRBJ1-5; D may be TRBD1 (6 bases). V dropped 1 base and J dropped 4 bases, with 14 bases sitting between them. The CDR3 covers 15 residues. From germline, CDR1 is GTSNPN and CDR2 SVGIG (reference sequence).

The chain is built from TRBV7-8 and TRBJ2-7; D might be TRBD2 (5 bases). CDR3 length: 15 residues. Germline V gene lookup returns CDR1 SGHVS and CDR2 FQNEAQ. V was clipped by 5 bases and J by 7 bases, with 21 bases between them. The DNA for the CDR3 is TGTGCCAGCAGCCCGATCGGAGGTTCTCTGAGTGAGCAGTACTTC. This encodes CASSPIGGSLSEQYF.

The chain carries TRBV6-5 and TRBJ2-7, with 10 nucleotides matching TRBD1. The V and J ends lost 8 bases and 5 bases, in that order; junction bases with no gene match: 9. Germline values: CDR1 MNHEY, CDR2 SVGAGI. The CDR3 runs to 14 residues. In DNA form, the CDR3 reads TGTGCCAGCTCGACCGGGACAGGGGTAGACGAGCAGTACTTC. It codes for CASSTGTGVDEQYF.

The chain has TRBV28 and TRBJ2-3; weak D call: TRBD1 (6 bases). V shed 6 bases and J shed 3 bases, with 16 bases lying between them. Germline V gives CDR1 MDHEN, CDR2 SYDVKM. This CDR3 is 15 amino acids long. CDR3 protein: CASSPDDRRTDTQYF. The DNA of the CDR3 is TGTGCCAGCAGCCCGGACGACAGGAGGACAGATACGCAGTATTTT.

J is TRBJ1-2 and V is TRBV13, with a possible D match to TRBD1 (5 bases). V was trimmed by 3 bases and J by 4 bases, leaving 12 bases between them. Per the germline V gene, CDR1 is PRHDT and CDR2 is FYEKMQ (reference sequence). This CDR3 region has 14 residues. CDR3 sequence (DNA): TGTGCCAGCAGCTTCGACAGAAGGGGCTATGGCTACACCTTC. It yields the protein CASSFDRRGYGYTF.

The V call is TRBV10-3, the J call TRBJ2-1, with TRBD2 matching 9 bases. Germline CDR1 reads ENHRY; CDR2 reads SYGVKD. V shed 4 bases and J 6 bases; nucleotides not matched to a gene: 7. CDR3 length equals 15 residues. The CDR3 region has the DNA TGTGCCATCAGTGGAGTGGGACTAGCCGCCAATGAGCAGTTCTTC. It specifies CAISGVGLAANEQFF.

V gene TRBV14 combines with J gene TRBJ2-7; possibly TRBD1 for D (5 bases). Germline lookup yields CDR1 SGHDN and CDR2 FVKESK. Trimming shortened V by 8 bases and J by 4 bases, and 12 bases separated the two germline ends. The CDR3 is 12 amino acids. CDR3 loop: CASGPQGYEQYF. Written as DNA, the CDR3 is TGTGCCAGCGGACCCCAGGGATACGAGCAGTACTTC.

This clone turned up a few times. This sequence joins TRBV15 and TRBJ2-1; 14 positions agree with TRBD2. CDR3 length: 15 amino acids. Germline CDR1 and CDR2: LNHNV and YYDKDF (reference sequence). V lost 0 bases and J lost 10; bases outside the gene matches: 2. The CDR3 here is CATSRDGTSGREQFF. Here the CDR3 DNA reads TGTGCCACCAGCAGAGATGGGACTAGCGGGAGAGAGCAGTTCTTC. The full variable domain, in which reference TRBV15 and TRBJ2-1 provide the parts outside the CDR3, is DAMVIQNPRYQVTQFGKPVTLSCSQTLNHNVMYWYQQKSSQAPKLLFHYYDKDFNNEADTPDNFQSRRPNTSFCFLDIRSPGLGDTAMYLCATSRDGTSGREQFFGPGTRLTVL.